The 23 T cell receptor beta chains below come from one sample, sequenced in a study of PD-L1 blockade in urothelial cancer (TCRdb year 2017). Library preparation used the immunoSEQ multiplex PCR assay. TCRdb took over this immuneACCESS table, retaining in-frame rearrangements with V and J assigned. Such tables are incomplete; in checked studies, under half of the missing clones stem from an unresolved V gene, and the remainder is unexplained. Counted in this sample were 72,000 or so clones; 88% of them appeared once. 11% of the sample is held by the ten biggest clonotypes. This specimen's time point label, per the study, means: peripheral blood 6 weeks after treatment start. Sequencing was performed on PBMCs, taken around atezolizumab (anti-PD-L1) treatment. The receptors stem from a man between 60 and 70 years old with urothelial cancer.

The chain employs TRBV18 and TRBJ1-5; TRBD1 aligns across 7 bases. The CDR3 is 16 residues long. Germline CDR1 is KGHSH and CDR2 is LQKENI. The junction had 6 bases not matched to a gene; V was cut back by 3 bases and J by 1 base. This chain's CDR3 is CASSPETGSSNQPQHF. CDR3 sequence (DNA): TGTGCCAGCTCACCCGAGACAGGGTCGAGCAATCAGCCCCAGCATTTT.

The V gene is TRBV5-4, the J gene TRBJ2-1; 7 bases line up with TRBD1. This CDR3 region has 15 residues. CDR1 SGHNT and CDR2 YYREEE come from the germline V gene (reference sequence). V trimming: 5 bases; J trimming: 5 bases; junction bases outside the gene matches: 10. Written as DNA, the CDR3 is TGTGCCAGCAGTTTCAGACAGGGTCGGCACAATGAGCAGTTCTTC. Amino acid sequence: CASSFRQGRHNEQFF.

V is TRBV2 and J is TRBJ1-1, with 9 bases aligning to TRBD1. J lost 6 bases, V lost 2 bases, and 13 bases had no gene match. This CDR3 spans 17 amino acids. Germline V CDR1 and CDR2: SNHLY, FYNNEI. Written as DNA, the CDR3 is TGTGCCAGCAGTGAAACCGGGACAGGGAGGGTAGGTGCTGAAGCTTTCTTT. Protein: CASSETGTGRVGAEAFF.

The chain links TRBV11-3 to TRBJ2-3; D possibly corresponds to TRBD2 (5 bases). The length of the CDR3 is 13 residues. Trimming removed 5 bases at V and 4 bases at J, with 10 bases between. Germline V CDR1 and CDR2: SGHNT, YENEEA. As DNA, the CDR3 is TGTGCCAGCAGCGGAGGACGGGCAGATACGCAGTATTTT. This sequence encodes CASSGGRADTQYF.

The V call is TRBV6-1, the J call TRBJ2-3; TRBD1 is a possible D gene (6 bases). Germline CDR1 MNHNS, CDR2 SASEGT. Trimming took off 7 bases at V and 0 bases at J, with 11 bases between the two ends. The CDR3 sequence is 14 residues long. The CDR3 sequence is CASNPDSSTDTQYF. The CDR3 DNA reads as TGTGCCAGCAATCCGGACAGTAGCACAGATACGCAGTATTTT.

This chain joins TRBV5-1 and TRBJ1-1, with D perhaps matching TRBD1 (5 bases). CDR3 length: 13 amino acids. Trimming removed 5 bases at V and 1 base at J, with 9 bases between. Germline V gene lookup returns CDR1 SGHRS and CDR2 YFSETQ. CDR3 nucleotides: TGCGCCAGCAGGGACATACGGAACACTGAAGCTTTCTTT. Its protein product is CASRDIRNTEAFF.

This clone was observed a single time. The chain has TRBV11-3 and TRBJ1-3; 10 bases are a match to TRBD1. CDR1 and CDR2 from the germline V gene are SGHNT and YENEEA. V lost 4 bases and J lost 2; bases outside the gene matches: 2. The CDR3 totals 15 residues. CDR3 loop: CASSSGTGAGNTIYF. The CDR3 DNA reads as TGTGCCAGCAGCTCCGGGACAGGGGCTGGAAACACCATATATTTT.

V and J are TRBV5-1 and TRBJ2-2; D perhaps matches TRBD1 (5 bases). From germline, CDR1 is SGHRS and CDR2 YFSETQ. The CDR3 consists of 16 residues. Trimming removed 0 bases at V and 1 base at J, with 10 bases between. CDR3 coding DNA: TGCGCCAGCAGCTTGGCAGGGCCTCTGAACACCGGGGAGCTGTTTTTT. It is translated as CASSLAGPLNTGELFF.

V is TRBV7-8 and J is TRBJ1-2; D gene ambiguous. Germline CDR1 SGHVS, CDR2 FQNEAQ. The CDR3 spans 15 residues. The ends were cut back, 1 base at V and 4 bases at J, with 13 bases in the middle. The CDR3 here is CASSLGVKPSYGYTF. The DNA for the CDR3 is TGTGCCAGCAGCTTAGGAGTCAAACCAAGCTATGGCTACACCTTC.

The rearrangement joins TRBV10-1 to TRBJ2-1; D gene unclear. The CDR3 has 11 residues. The germline V gene encodes CDR1 WNHNN and CDR2 SYGVQD (reference sequence). Trimming removed 5 bases from V and 4 bases from J, with 3 bases in between. In nucleotides, the CDR3 is TGCGCCAGCAGTCAATACAATGAGCAGTTCTTC. This encodes CASSQYNEQFF.

This chain joins TRBV20-1 and TRBJ2-7, with 7 bases fitting TRBD1. CDR1 and CDR2 (germline): DFQATT, SNEGSKA (reference sequence). J gave up 6 bases and V 4 bases, and 3 bases lay outside the gene matches. This CDR3 is built from 11 residues. CDR3 region: CSATGTVEQYF. The CDR3 DNA follows: TGCAGTGCTACCGGGACAGTCGAGCAGTACTTC.

The chain links TRBV18 to TRBJ2-2; the D gene is possibly TRBD2 (5 bases). This CDR3 has 15 amino acids. Germline CDR1 KGHSH, CDR2 LQKENI. V was trimmed by 6 bases and J by 0 bases, leaving 11 bases between them. The CDR3 region has the DNA TGTGCCAGCTCTGAGGGCTCAACGAACACCGGGGAGCTGTTTTTT. This sequence encodes CASSEGSTNTGELFF. The full variable domain, its missing parts supplied by reference TRBV18 and TRBJ2-2, is NAGVMQNPRHLVRRRGQEARLRCSPMKGHSHVYWYRQLPEEGLKFMVYLQKENIIDESGMPKERFSAEFPKEGPSILRIQQVVRGDSAAYFCASSEGSTNTGELFFGEGSRLTVL.

This chain connects TRBV27 to TRBJ2-2; 13 positions match TRBD2. The germline V gene has CDR1 MNHEY and CDR2 SMNVEV (reference sequence). After removal of 5 bases from V and 0 bases from J, the junction contained 6 bases not matched to a gene. This CDR3 has 18 amino acids. In DNA form, the CDR3 reads TGTGCCAGCAGTCTCGGACTAGCGGGGGCCTCGAACACCGGGGAGCTGTTTTTT. Translation: CASSLGLAGASNTGELFF.

The gene calls are TRBV10-1 and TRBJ2-3; 7 bases map to TRBD1. Trimming at V came to 3 bases and at J to 2 bases, leaving 2 bases not matched to a gene. This CDR3 is 14 amino acids long. CDR1 and CDR2 from the germline V gene are WNHNN and SYGVQD (reference sequence). The chain's CDR3 is CASSDGTATDTQYF. In nucleotides, the CDR3 is TGCGCCAGCAGTGACGGGACAGCCACAGATACGCAGTATTTT.

The rearrangement uses TRBV7-9 and TRBJ2-3, with 9 nucleotides matching TRBD2. Trimming at V came to 5 bases and at J to 4 bases, leaving 7 bases not matched to a gene. Germline V gene lookup returns CDR1 SEHNR and CDR2 FQNEAQ (reference sequence). There are 15 residues in the CDR3. CDR3 DNA: TGTGCCAGCAGCCCCCCCCTAGCGGGACCAGATACGCAGTATTTT. As protein: CASSPPLAGPDTQYF.

The CDR3 is CAISAGTAQETQYF. As DNA, the CDR3 is TGTGCCATCAGCGCCGGGACAGCACAAGAGACCCAGTACTTC. The chain uses TRBV10-3 and TRBJ2-5; 7 positions agree with TRBD1. CDR1 and CDR2 (germline): ENHRY, SYGVKD. The CDR3 spans 14 residues. The J segment lost 2 bases and the V segment lost 6 bases, leaving 6 bases of the junction unmatched.

The V and J genes are TRBV2 and TRBJ2-7, with TRBD2 identical over 11 bases. V gave up 6 bases and J gave up 2 bases; unmatched junction bases: 3. CDR3 length: 14 residues. Germline CDR1 and CDR2: SNHLY and FYNNEI. CDR3 nucleotide sequence: TGTGCCAGCAGGACTAGCGGGAATACCTACGAGCAGTACTTC. This gives the protein CASRTSGNTYEQYF.

CDR3 protein: CASRWDRGGSTDTQYF. CDR3 bases: TGTGCCAGCAGATGGGACAGGGGAGGTAGCACAGATACGCAGTATTTT. The chain employs TRBV27 and TRBJ2-3, with TRBD1 matching 10 bases. The CDR3 is 16 amino acids. V trimming: 6 bases; J trimming: 0 bases; junction bases outside the gene matches: 6. CDR1 is MNHEY, CDR2 SMNVEV, per germline (reference sequence).

A single count supports this clone. This sequence joins TRBV5-1 and TRBJ2-7, with 7 bases fitting TRBD1. The germline V gene encodes CDR1 SGHRS and CDR2 YFSETQ. The CDR3 covers 13 residues. With 4 bases clipped from V and 3 bases from J, the junction kept 4 bases outside the gene matches. The CDR3 region has the DNA TGCGCCAGCAGCATCCGGGACAGCTACGAGCAGTACTTC. Its translation: CASSIRDSYEQYF.

The chain joins TRBV30 to TRBJ2-1, with 11 bases lining up with TRBD2. Germline V gene lookup returns CDR1 GTSNPN and CDR2 SVGIG (reference sequence). CDR3 length equals 18 residues. The V and J ends lost 3 bases and 0 bases, in that order; junction bases with no gene match: 10. The CDR3 is CAWRRLAGFISSYNEQFF. The DNA of the CDR3 is TGTGCCTGGAGAAGACTAGCGGGGTTTATTAGCTCCTACAATGAGCAGTTCTTC.

The J gene is TRBJ2-5, the V gene TRBV27; D gene ambiguous. The CDR3 extends over 14 amino acids. Germline assignment: CDR1 MNHEY and CDR2 SMNVEV (reference sequence). Deletions cut 0 bases from V and 4 bases from J, with 9 bases between. This CDR3 is CASSLSPGGETQYF. CDR3 in DNA: TGTGCCAGCAGTTTATCTCCGGGTGGAGAGACCCAGTACTTC.

This chain links TRBV7-9 with TRBJ2-7; 7 nucleotides agree with TRBD2. After removal of 7 bases from V and 6 bases from J, the junction contained 12 bases not matched to a gene. The CDR3 has 14 amino acids. CDR1 and CDR2 from the germline V gene are SEHNR and FQNEAQ (reference sequence). The CDR3 sequence: CASTVGGEAAEQYF. The CDR3, as DNA: TGTGCCAGCACGGTTGGGGGGGAGGCCGCCGAGCAGTACTTC. The whole variable domain, filled in from reference TRBV7-9 and TRBJ2-7, reads DTGVSQNPRHKITKRGQNVTFRCDPISEHNRLYWYRQTLGQGPEFLTYFQNEAQLEKSRLLSDRFSAERPKGSFSTLEIQRTEQGDSAMYLCASTVGGEAAEQYFGPGTRLTVT.

The chain couples TRBV11-3 to TRBJ1-2, with D perhaps TRBD1 (6 bases). This CDR3 region has 17 residues. V was clipped by 2 bases and J by 1 base, with 17 bases between them. CDR1 SGHNT and CDR2 YENEEA come from the germline V gene. The CDR3 nucleotides read TGTGCCAGCAGCTTATCCGGAAACAGGGCGGGTAACTATGGCTACACCTTC. Amino acids: CASSLSGNRAGNYGYTF.